These 27 T cell receptor beta chains were all obtained from the same sample, sequenced in a study of prognosis after radiotherapy for stage I lung cancer. The genomic DNA TCR beta CDR3 region underwent two rounds of multiplex PCR. Amplification during the initial PCR round employed primers specific to each TRBV and TRBJ gene. TCRdb recomputed calls from the multiplex PCR reads with MiXCR, one row per CDR3 protein. Among about 51,000 distinct CDR3 sequences listed, roughly 36% were seen once. Source: PBMCs, taken before or after stereotactic body radiation therapy (not recorded which). All receptors derive from a donor aged 50 or older with non-small cell lung cancer.

This clonotype has only a few counts. The rearrangement uses TRBV5-1 and TRBJ2-5; D is perhaps TRBD1 or TRBD2 (5 bases each). The CDR3 covers 13 residues. The germline V gene encodes CDR1 SGHRS and CDR2 YFSETQ. V was shortened by 4 bases and J by 4 bases, with 11 bases between the two germline ends. This CDR3 is CASSGGAGETQYF. CDR3 sequence (DNA): TGCGCCAGCAGCGGGGGAGCCGGAGAGACCCAGTACTTC.

Of note for this clonotype: Possible read error: a much larger clone is one base away. V usage is TRBV5-4 and J usage is TRBJ2-7; D uncertain. Germline CDR1 is SGHNT and CDR2 is YYREEE (reference sequence). The CDR3 is 14 amino acids. In DNA, the CDR3 is TGTGCCAGCAGATTGGAGACATTCCCCTACGAGCAGTACTTC. Protein product: CASRLETFPYEQYF.

This clonotype was seen many times. This chain links TRBV12-3 or TRBV12-4 with TRBJ1-1; tentative D call: TRBD1 (5 bases). Trimming cost V 4 bases and J 5 bases, with 8 bases left between them. This CDR3 comprises 12 residues. CDR3 in amino acids: CASSSGGTEAFF. For the CDR3, the DNA is TGTGCCAGCAGTTCGGGGGGAACTGAAGCTTTCTTT.

A word on this clonotype: A single base separates this from a much larger clone, so it may be a read error. This rearrangement joins TRBV20-1 to TRBJ2-1; D uncertain. V shed 6 bases and J shed 0 bases, with 15 bases lying between them. There are 15 residues in the CDR3. The V gene's germline CDR1 is DFQATT and CDR2 SNEGSKA (reference sequence). In DNA, the CDR3 is TGCAGTGCCCCGAGCGAGCCGGACTCCTACAATGAGCAGTTCTTC. Residues: CSAPSEPDSYNEQFF.

About this clonotype: A junction boundary mismatches the germline segment, possibly from a read error. The V and J genes are TRBV6-2 or TRBV6-3 and TRBJ1-5; D gene ambiguous. The length of the CDR3 is 15 residues. Germline V CDR1 and CDR2: MNHEY, SVGEGT. CDR3 in DNA: TGTGCCAGCGGCCCACAGTGTAGGGTCAATCATCCCCAGCATTTT. Amino acids: CASGPQCRVNHPQHF.

There are many counts of this clonotype. Here the CDR3 DNA reads TGCGCCAGCAGCCAGGACCCAGGGGGCGCGAGCAATCAGCCCCAGCATTTT. The encoded protein is CASSQDPGGASNQPQHF. The chain links TRBV4-3 to TRBJ1-5; TRBD1 aligns across 8 bases. Trimming removed 3 bases from V and 1 base from J; junction bases left unmatched: 8. There are 17 residues in the CDR3. CDR1 and CDR2 from the germline V gene are LGHNA and YSLEER.

This clonotype has at least ten counts. V usage is TRBV7-2 and J usage is TRBJ2-7, with 8 bases that match TRBD2. After removal of 6 bases from V and 2 bases from J, the junction contained 6 bases not matched to a gene. The germline V gene has CDR1 SGHTA and CDR2 FQGNSA. CDR3 size: 14 residues. The CDR3 region is CASSPTSGTYEQYF. The CDR3 DNA reads TGTGCCAGCAGTCCCACTAGCGGCACCTACGAGCAGTACTTC.

This clonotype was observed many times. Here the CDR3 omits its conserved ending phenylalanine or tryptophan, so a read error is the likely source. CDR3 in amino acids: CASSATGDTYGYTL. The CDR3 nucleotides read TGTGCCAGCAGCGCGACAGGGGACACCTATGGCTACACCCTC. The rearrangement uses TRBV9 and TRBJ1-2; TRBD1 aligns across 8 bases. CDR3 size: 14 residues. The V gene's germline CDR1 is SGDLS and CDR2 YYNGEE. Trimming took 3 bases from V and 4 from J; bases not matched to a gene: 5.

This clonotype was counted at least ten times. The gene calls are TRBV12-5 and TRBJ1-2; 8 bases agree with TRBD1. The J segment lost 4 bases and the V segment lost 5 bases, leaving 9 bases of the junction unmatched. This CDR3 spans 15 amino acids. Germline values: CDR1 LGHNT, CDR2 FRNRAP. The CDR3 reads CASGPSRDRPYGYTF. Written as DNA, the CDR3 is TGTGCTAGTGGTCCTTCCCGGGACAGGCCCTATGGCTACACCTTC. Complete variable domain (other parts from reference TRBV12-5 and TRBJ1-2): DARVTQTPRHKVTEMGQEVTMRCQPILGHNTVFWYRQTMMQGLELLAYFRNRAPLDDSGMPKDRFSAEMPDATLATLKIQPSEPRDSAVYFCASGPSRDRPYGYTFGSGTRLTVV.

Ten or more counts support this clonotype. The chain combines TRBV6-1 with TRBJ2-7; 7 bases fit TRBD1. V shed 5 bases and J 4 bases; nucleotides not matched to a gene: 2. The CDR3 is 12 amino acids. CDR1 and CDR2 from the germline V gene are MNHNS and SASEGT. The DNA for the CDR3 is TGTGCCAGCAGTCAACAGGGGTACGAGCAGTACTTC. This gives the protein CASSQQGYEQYF.

Many counts were recorded for this clonotype. This chain joins TRBV4-3 and TRBJ2-3; D is tentatively TRBD1 or TRBD2 (5 bases each). CDR1 is LGHNA, CDR2 YSLEER, per germline. This CDR3 comprises 15 residues. Trimming removed 1 base from V and 2 bases from J, with 10 bases in between. The CDR3 protein is CASSQGDGTTDTQYF. CDR3 DNA: TGCGCCAGCAGCCAAGGGGACGGGACCACAGATACGCAGTATTTT.

This clonotype was seen just once. The chain carries TRBV28 and TRBJ1-2, with D unresolved. Germline V gene sequence: CDR1 MDHEN, CDR2 SYDVKM. The CDR3 consists of 12 residues. Trimming cost V 10 bases and J 2 bases, with 11 bases left between them. CDR3 residues: CATKDGNYGYTF. The CDR3 DNA reads TGTGCCACCAAGGACGGGAACTATGGCTACACCTTC.

This clonotype was observed many times. J is TRBJ2-3 and V is TRBV9; D may be TRBD1 (5 bases). Trimming shortened V by 0 bases and J by 0 bases, and 14 bases separated the two germline ends. This CDR3 has 17 amino acids. The germline V gene encodes CDR1 SGDLS and CDR2 YYNGEE. For the CDR3, the DNA is TGTGCCAGCAGCGTAGGGGCGTGGGCAGGGAGCACAGATACGCAGTATTTT. As protein: CASSVGAWAGSTDTQYF.

This clonotype was observed a few times. The chain joins TRBV5-6 to TRBJ2-5, with 7 positions matching TRBD2. Germline V gene lookup returns CDR1 SGHDT and CDR2 YYEEEE. The junction had 0 bases not matched to a gene; V was cut back by 1 base and J by 3 bases. The CDR3 has 13 residues. The CDR3 region has the DNA TGTGCCAGCAGCTTGAGCGGGGAAGAGACCCAGTACTTC. Protein sequence: CASSLSGEETQYF.

This clonotype was recorded many times. The V call is TRBV7-9, the J call TRBJ1-4; the D is unclear. The CDR3 loop spans 15 amino acids. In germline, CDR1 is SEHNR, CDR2 FQNEAQ (reference sequence). Trimming took 4 bases from V and 0 from J, leaving 9 bases between them. In nucleotides, the CDR3 is TGTGCCAGCAGCTCTGGGAGCGCAACTAATGAAAAACTGTTTTTT. Translated: CASSSGSATNEKLFF.

This clonotype was recorded a few times. It is likely a read error, because the conserved phenylalanine at the end of the CDR3 is missing. V and J are TRBV20-1 and TRBJ2-1; D might be TRBD2 (6 bases). Germline lookup yields CDR1 DFQATT and CDR2 SNEGSKA (reference sequence). The CDR3 spans 14 residues. Trimming pared 4 bases from V and 1 base from J, leaving 11 bases between. CDR3 DNA: TGCAGTGCTATGAAGGGAGGTTCCTACAATGAGCAGTTCCTC. It yields the protein CSAMKGGSYNEQFL.

The V gene is TRBV28, the J gene TRBJ2-6; D unclear. CDR1 and CDR2 from the germline V gene are MDHEN and SYDVKM. V was trimmed by 3 bases and J by 0 bases, leaving 9 bases between them. The CDR3 extends over 16 amino acids. In DNA, the CDR3 is TGTGCCAGCAGTTTGAGGCGGCACTCTGGGGCCAACGTCCTGACTTTC. Amino acids: CASSLRRHSGANVLTF.

This clonotype was seen repeatedly, ten times or more. The chain joins TRBV12-5 to TRBJ2-3; D might be TRBD1 (5 bases). CDR1 is LGHNT and CDR2 is FRNRAP in the germline V gene. V shed 1 base and J shed 1 base, with 9 bases lying between them. The CDR3 is 15 amino acids. CDR3 protein: CASGLGGPRTDTQYF. The CDR3 nucleotides read TGTGCTAGTGGTTTGGGGGGCCCGCGCACAGATACGCAGTATTTT.

This clonotype appeared many times. The V and J genes are TRBV3-1 and TRBJ1-1, with D unresolved. V was trimmed by 3 bases and J by 4 bases, leaving 12 bases between them. The CDR3 runs to 14 residues. Germline CDR1 is LGHDT and CDR2 is YNNKEL (reference sequence). This CDR3 reads CASSQRTRATEAFF. CDR3 coding DNA: TGTGCCAGCAGCCAGAGGACCCGGGCCACTGAAGCTTTCTTT. Together with reference TRBV3-1 and TRBJ1-1, the CDR3 gives the full variable domain: DTAVSQTPKYLVTQMGNDKSIKCEQNLGHDTMYWYKQDSKKFLKIMFSYNNKELIINETVPNRFSPKSPDKAHLNLHINSLELGDSAVYFCASSQRTRATEAFFGQGTRLTVV.

This clonotype has at least ten counts. The chain links TRBV7-2 to TRBJ2-1; D may be TRBD1 or TRBD2 (5 bases each). Trimming pared 2 bases from V and 9 bases from J, leaving 14 bases between. The CDR3 has 14 residues. Germline V lookup: CDR1 SGHTA, CDR2 FQGNSA. The CDR3 sequence: CASSLTFGGREQFF. For the CDR3, the DNA is TGTGCCAGCAGCTTAACTTTTGGGGGTCGTGAGCAGTTCTTC.

This clonotype has a count of ten or more. J is TRBJ2-3 and V is TRBV5-1; weak D call: TRBD1 (6 bases). The CDR3 is 14 amino acids. Trimming cost V 5 bases and J 4 bases, with 14 bases left between them. From germline, CDR1 is SGHRS and CDR2 YFSETQ. CDR3 coding DNA: TGCGCCAGCAGTACAGGGCCTTTCCCAGATACGCAGTATTTT. Encoded protein: CASSTGPFPDTQYF.

This clonotype was counted at least ten times. This chain's CDR3 is CASSPSKEGQNKETQYF. As DNA, the CDR3 is TGTGCCAGCAGCCCTTCGAAGGAGGGGCAGAACAAAGAGACCCAGTACTTC. The V and J genes are TRBV3-2 and TRBJ2-5; the table gives TRBD2 as D, unverified against the DNA. TRBV3-2 is classified as a pseudogene. This CDR3 has 17 amino acids.

This clonotype was recorded at least ten times. The genes are TRBV4-1 and TRBJ1-1, with D unclear. This CDR3 has 14 residues. Trimming shortened V by 1 base and J by 7 bases, and 13 bases separated the two germline ends. CDR1 and CDR2 (germline): MGHRA, YSYEKL. CDR3 bases: TGCGCCAGCAGCCAAGTTCTGTCACACATTGAAGCTTTCTTT. Translating gives CASSQVLSHIEAFF.

The table lists this clonotype with many counts. The rearrangement joins TRBV7-3 to TRBJ2-7, with D maybe TRBD2 (5 bases). Trimming took 2 bases from V and 3 from J, leaving 8 bases between them. The CDR3 length is 13 residues. Per germline, CDR1 SGHTA and CDR2 FQGTGA. The CDR3 DNA sequence: TGTGCCAGCAGCTTATCCCGGGACTACGAGCAGTACTTC. Translating gives CASSLSRDYEQYF.

There are many counts of this clonotype. The gene calls are TRBV2 and TRBJ1-1; D gene uncertain. This CDR3 spans 14 amino acids. Germline CDR1 reads SNHLY; CDR2 reads FYNNEI. Between the trimmed V and J ends, which lost 6 bases and 4 bases, there was a span of 15 bases. The CDR3 loop is CASRGTGGGTEAFF. CDR3 DNA: TGTGCCAGCAGAGGCACGGGTGGTGGCACTGAAGCTTTCTTT.

This clonotype was seen at least ten times. The chain carries TRBV2 and TRBJ2-2, with 7 bases aligning to TRBD1. CDR1 is SNHLY, CDR2 FYNNEI, per germline. This CDR3 region has 15 residues. V gave up 4 bases and J gave up 5 bases; unmatched junction bases: 7. This chain's CDR3 is CASSAQGQTTGELFF. Here the CDR3 DNA reads TGTGCCAGCAGTGCCCAGGGACAGACTACCGGGGAGCTGTTTTTT. The full variable domain, rest sourced from reference TRBV2 and TRBJ2-2, is EPEVTQTPSHQVTQMGQEVILRCVPISNHLYFYWYRQILGQKVEFLVSFYNNEISEKSEIFDDQFSVERPDGSNFTLKIRSTKLEDSAMYFCASSAQGQTTGELFFGEGSRLTVL.

In regard to this clonotype: A far larger clone is one nucleotide away, so this likely arose from a read error. The gene calls are TRBV6-1 and TRBJ2-1, with 8 bases identical to TRBD2. Germline CDR1 and CDR2: MNHNS and SASEGT. CDR3 size: 16 residues. Here the CDR3 reads CASSPAVSGSNDEKFF. CDR3 in DNA: TGTGCCAGCAGTCCCGCTGTGAGCGGGAGCAACGATGAGAAGTTCTTC.